Reported below is one T cell receptor beta chain. Antigen: not known. The CDR3 goes on 3 residues after the read ends, and that part is filled in from the germline J gene. In the same sample, other DNA sequences code for this CDR3. These data are taken from a study of T cells in women clearing cervical HPV infection. Regarding the study as a whole: Effector/memory and HPV-specific T cells were not isolated, and association timing is unknown.

Trimming at V came to 2 bases and at J to 2 bases, leaving 0 bases not matched to a gene. This CDR3 has 15 residues. Germline CDR1 SGHDT, CDR2 YYEEEE. Assay: immunoSEQ multiplex PCR; the TCRdb copy retains only in-frame clones and omits some. The listing contains approximately 37,000 clones. This TCR derives from a woman between 18 and 70 years old with a cervical HPV16 infection that either progressed to CIN3+ or cleared (not recorded which). This chain uses TRBV5-6 with TRBJ2-1; TRBD2 matches 11 bases. Input material: blood buffy coat. CDR3 DNA, as far as it was read: TGTGCCAGCAGCTTACTAGCGGGGGCCTACAATGAG. Encoded protein: CASSLLAGAYNE. The CDR3 reads in full as CASSLLAGAYNEQFF.